One sample yielded the 16 T cell receptor beta chains listed below, sequenced in a study of blood T cell repertoires in COVID-19. This table comes from immunoSEQ multiplex PCR, and its TCRdb copy is limited to in-frame clones, with some not included. The sample lists fewer than 300,000 clones; approximately 85% were seen once. Material for sequencing was peripheral blood. These receptors all stem from a man aged 50 to 59 with active or convalescent COVID-19.

The chain employs TRBV7-2 and TRBJ2-1, with D possibly TRBD2 on 6 matching bases. This CDR3 spans 15 amino acids. The germline V gene has CDR1 SGHTA and CDR2 FQGNSA. Trimming took 3 bases from V and 10 from J, leaving 19 bases between them. CDR3 residues: CASSLLGRGLGEQFF. DNA for the CDR3: TGTGCCAGCAGCTTGCTGGGACGGGGGTTGGGGGAGCAGTTCTTC.

The chain links TRBV11-3 to TRBJ1-1; D not certain. The germline V gene has CDR1 SGHNT and CDR2 YENEEA. The CDR3 is 13 residues long. Trimming removed 5 bases at V and 0 bases at J, with 7 bases between. For the CDR3, the DNA is TGTGCCAGCAGCCCCACAGTGAACACTGAAGCTTTCTTT. Its translation: CASSPTVNTEAFF.

The genes are TRBV10-1 and TRBJ2-3; TRBD2 matches 10 bases. CDR3 size: 14 residues. Trimming removed 6 bases from V and 3 bases from J; junction bases left unmatched: 3. Germline CDR1 reads WNHNN; CDR2 reads SYGVQD (reference sequence). The chain's CDR3 is CASSGTSETDTQYF. The CDR3 region has the DNA TGCGCCAGCAGCGGGACTAGCGAGACAGATACGCAGTATTTT.

The V gene is TRBV5-1, the J gene TRBJ2-7; tentative D call: TRBD1 (5 bases). Trimming removed 6 bases at V and 1 base at J, with 11 bases between. The CDR3 is 13 amino acids. CDR1 SGHRS and CDR2 YFSETQ come from the germline V gene. DNA for the CDR3: TGCGCCAGCACAAGGGGCGGATCCTACGAGCAGTACTTC. Protein sequence: CASTRGGSYEQYF.

The count of this clone is one. The chain links TRBV4-2 to TRBJ1-1; D not resolved. V shed 0 bases and J shed 4 bases, with 3 bases lying between them. CDR1 is LGHNA, CDR2 YNFKEQ, per germline. CDR3 length: 12 residues. The CDR3 nucleotides read TGTGCCAGCAGCCAAGAGAGCACTGAAGCTTTCTTT. Amino acid sequence: CASSQESTEAFF.

The V gene is TRBV5-1, the J gene TRBJ2-7; maybe TRBD2 (5 bases). Germline values: CDR1 SGHRS, CDR2 YFSETQ. V dropped 0 bases and J dropped 5 bases, with 15 bases sitting between them. The CDR3 covers 15 residues. The DNA of the CDR3 is TGCGCCAGCAGCTTGGGGGGAGCTACAGTGGACGAGCAGTACTTC. It encodes CASSLGGATVDEQYF.

V and J are TRBV3-1 (or the pseudogene TRBV3-2) and TRBJ1-1; a possible D gene is TRBD1 (6 bases). The CDR3 sequence is 14 residues long. CDR1 and CDR2 (germline): LGHDT, YNNKEL (reference sequence). The germline V and J ends were trimmed by 3 bases and 1 base, with 9 bases remaining between them. This chain's CDR3 is CASSQADRNTEAFF. Written as DNA, the CDR3 is TGTGCCAGCAGCCAGGCGGACAGGAACACTGAAGCTTTCTTT.

The chain has TRBV11-2 and TRBJ1-2; D gene ambiguous. This CDR3 has 13 residues. V lost 0 bases and J lost 6, with 8 bases in between. CDR1 is SGHAT, CDR2 FQNNGV, per germline. CDR3 sequence: CASSLDPGHGYTF. CDR3 nucleotide sequence: TGTGCCAGCAGCTTAGATCCAGGCCATGGCTACACCTTC.

V usage is TRBV4-1 and J usage is TRBJ1-6; maybe TRBD1 (5 bases). This CDR3 contains 20 residues. V was trimmed by 1 base and J by 6 bases, leaving 25 bases between them. Germline V gene data show CDR1 as MGHRA and CDR2 as YSYEKL. CDR3 DNA sequence: TGCGCCAGCAGCCAAGTCCTTCCAGGGTCGTCAACTTATCGTAATTCACCCCTCCACTTT. Translating gives CASSQVLPGSSTYRNSPLHF.

J is TRBJ2-5 and V is TRBV10-3; 11 bases map to TRBD1. Germline CDR1 is ENHRY and CDR2 is SYGVKD. The CDR3 is 17 amino acids. Trimming at V came to 6 bases and at J to 5 bases, leaving 14 bases not matched to a gene. The CDR3 spells CAISGTGGGDGSETQYF. CDR3 nucleotide sequence: TGTGCCATCAGCGGGACAGGGGGAGGGGATGGTTCGGAGACCCAGTACTTC.

This clone has a single count. A junction end diverges from the germline sequence, so it may reflect a read error. The rearrangement uses TRBV2 and TRBJ1-6, with 7 bases fitting TRBD1. This CDR3 is built from 14 residues. Germline CDR1 is SNHLY and CDR2 is FYNNEI. The CDR3 DNA follows: TGTGCCCGCAGCGGTGGGCAGGGGGATTCACCCCTCCACTTT. Translation gives CARSGGQGDSPLHF.

This rearrangement joins TRBV11-2 to TRBJ2-7; maybe TRBD2 (5 bases). The V and J ends lost 5 bases and 3 bases respectively, with 14 bases between them. The CDR3 totals 14 residues. In germline, CDR1 is SGHAT, CDR2 FQNNGV. CDR3 sequence reads: CASSTPERSYEQYF. The CDR3 DNA follows: TGTGCCAGCAGCACACCGGAGCGGAGCTACGAGCAGTACTTC.

V and J are TRBV3-1 (or the pseudogene TRBV3-2) and TRBJ2-1; no definite D call. CDR3 length equals 15 residues. V was clipped by 0 bases and J by 5 bases, with 11 bases between them. CDR1 is LGHDT and CDR2 is YNNKEL in the germline V gene (reference sequence). CDR3: CASSQEGRHNNEQFF. CDR3 in DNA: TGTGCCAGCAGCCAAGAGGGTAGACACAACAATGAGCAGTTCTTC.

The CDR3, as DNA: TGTGCCAGCTCACTCGGGGAGGCCCTCCACTTT. Translated, it gives CASSLGEALHF. The J gene is TRBJ1-6, the V gene TRBV18, with no clear D. V dropped 4 bases and J dropped 14 bases, with 9 bases sitting between them. The CDR3 is 11 residues long. CDR1 and CDR2 (germline): KGHSH, LQKENI.

V is TRBV27 and J is TRBJ1-6; D not certain. The CDR3 runs 15 residues. Germline V gives CDR1 MNHEY, CDR2 SMNVEV (reference sequence). The germline V and J ends were trimmed by 0 bases and 10 bases, with 13 bases remaining between them. The CDR3 region is CASSLSPRGLSPLHF. The DNA for the CDR3 is TGTGCCAGCAGTTTATCGCCGCGAGGGCTCTCACCCCTCCACTTT.

About this clone: Within the sample, other DNA sequences also encode this same CDR3. The rearrangement links TRBV5-4 to TRBJ1-1; the D gene is possibly TRBD1 (6 bases). From germline, CDR1 is SGHNT and CDR2 YYREEE (reference sequence). The CDR3 length is 16 residues. The V and J ends lost 0 bases and 0 bases respectively, with 12 bases between them. The CDR3 DNA reads as TGTGCCAGCAGCTTGGAGGCAGGGGCCATGAACACTGAAGCTTTCTTT. This gives the protein CASSLEAGAMNTEAFF.